These 2 T cell receptor beta chains were all obtained from the same sample, sequenced in a study of T cell responses to AZD1222 COVID-19 vaccine. Data came from immunoSEQ multiplex PCR; TCRdb stores just in-frame clones and leaves some out. The sample comprises just over 70,000 clones, 85% of which are singletons, and just over 20% rests with the top ten. The specimen comprised peripheral blood, sampled on day 0 of AZD1222 vaccination. These TCRs come from an adult in good health.

CDR3 sequence: CASSEGGTAFF. Here the CDR3 DNA reads TGTGCCAGCAGTGAGGGGGGGACGGCTTTCTTT. This chain connects TRBV6-4 to TRBJ1-1; tentative D call: TRBD1 (5 bases). Germline loops: CDR1 MRHNA, CDR2 SNTAGT. This CDR3 region has 11 residues. V lost 3 bases, J lost 11 bases, and 10 bases lay in between.

The chain employs TRBV7-9 and TRBJ2-3; 9 bases agree with TRBD1. Germline V gene data show CDR1 as SEHNR and CDR2 as FQNEAQ (reference sequence). This CDR3 has 17 amino acids. After removal of 7 bases from V and 2 bases from J, the junction contained 13 bases not matched to a gene. CDR3 in DNA: TGTGCCAGCAACTACAAACCGACAGGGGGTTACACAGATACGCAGTATTTT. This gives the protein CASNYKPTGGYTDTQYF.